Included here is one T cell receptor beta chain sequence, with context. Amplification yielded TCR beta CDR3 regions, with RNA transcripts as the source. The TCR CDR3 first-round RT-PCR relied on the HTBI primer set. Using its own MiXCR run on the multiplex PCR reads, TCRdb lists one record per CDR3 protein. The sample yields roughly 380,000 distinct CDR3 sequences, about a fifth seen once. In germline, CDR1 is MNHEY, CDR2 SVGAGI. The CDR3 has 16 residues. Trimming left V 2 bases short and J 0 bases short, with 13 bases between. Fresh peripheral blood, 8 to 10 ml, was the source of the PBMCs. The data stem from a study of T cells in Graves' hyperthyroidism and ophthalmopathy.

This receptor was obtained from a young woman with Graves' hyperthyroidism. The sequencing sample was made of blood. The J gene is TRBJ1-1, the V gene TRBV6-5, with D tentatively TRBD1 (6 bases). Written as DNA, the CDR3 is TGTGCCAGCAGTTACCCCAAAGGGGGGGTGAACACTGAAGCTTTCTTT. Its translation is CASSYPKGGVNTEAFF.